Listed below are T cell receptor beta chains from one sample, sequenced in a study of T-cell memory formation after mild COVID-19. TCRdb recomputed calls from the 5' RACE reads with MiXCR, one row per CDR3 protein. The repertoire holds about 560,000 distinct CDR3 sequences, roughly 20% seen once, with around 7.7% in the top ten. Sequenced sample: PBMCs or a T cell subset sorted from them (not recorded which). The receptor source for this set is an adult woman who had mild COVID-19 (a few samples of this study predate the infection). Cell type and time point are not known. Both conserved end residues are part of each CDR3. The D gene is left open where the match is weak. Some rows mark clone size as missing; the rest say once, few, many or name a class of expanded clone.

D gene: -; J gene: TRBJ1-5; V gene: TRBV12-3/TRBV12-4; clone size: -; CDR3 DNA: TGTGCCAGCAGTTCGGCTTCCTCCGGTCAGCCCCAGCATTTT; CDR3 protein: CASSSASSGQPQHF
D gene: TRBD1; J gene: TRBJ2-7; V gene: TRBV7-9; clone size: few; CDR3 DNA: TGTGCCAGCAGCTCGACGGACAGGGGAATCTACGAGCAGTACTTC; CDR3 protein: CASSSTDRGIYEQYF
D gene: TRBD1; J gene: TRBJ2-2; V gene: TRBV4-3; clone size: -; CDR3 DNA: TGCGCCAGCAGCCAAGATCCCGGACAGACCCAGGGGGCCGGGGAGCTGTTTTTT; CDR3 protein: CASSQDPGQTQGAGELFF
D gene: -; J gene: TRBJ2-7; V gene: TRBV12-3/TRBV12-4; clone size: -; CDR3 DNA: TGTGCCAGCACTCCGACAGGCGGGAACGAGCAGTACTTC; CDR3 protein: CASTPTGGNEQYF
D gene: TRBD2; J gene: TRBJ2-1; V gene: TRBV9; clone size: -; CDR3 DNA: TGTGCCAGCAGCAGGCGACTAGCGGGAGGGCCGGGCAATGAGCAGTTCTTC; CDR3 protein: CASSRRLAGGPGNEQFF
D gene: -; J gene: TRBJ2-7; V gene: TRBV9; clone size: few; CDR3 DNA: TGTGCCAGCAGCGTAGGGGGAAACAGCCCTACCTACGAGCAGTACTTC; CDR3 protein: CASSVGGNSPTYEQYF
D gene: TRBD2; J gene: TRBJ2-1; V gene: TRBV24-1; clone size: few; CDR3 DNA: TGTGCCACCAGCCCGACTAGCGGGAGATGGAATGAGCAGTTCTTC; CDR3 protein: CATSPTSGRWNEQFF
D gene: -; J gene: TRBJ2-7; V gene: TRBV12-3/TRBV12-4; clone size: few; CDR3 DNA: TGTGCCAGCACCCGCGGCGGGGTCGTTTACGAGCAGTACTTC; CDR3 protein: CASTRGGVVYEQYF
D gene: TRBD2; J gene: TRBJ2-4; V gene: TRBV7-9; clone size: -; CDR3 DNA: TGTGCCAGCAGCTCCACCAGTAGCGGGGGAAAAAACATTCAGTACTTC; CDR3 protein: CASSSTSSGGKNIQYF
D gene: TRBD2; J gene: TRBJ2-7; V gene: TRBV5-1; clone size: few; CDR3 DNA: TGCGCCAGCAGCTTCGGGACTAGCGACTCCTACGAGCAGTACTTC; CDR3 protein: CASSFGTSDSYEQYF
D gene: -; J gene: TRBJ2-7; V gene: TRBV12-3/TRBV12-4; clone size: -; CDR3 DNA: TGTGCCAGCAGGCACACAGGGTGGCCCTACGAGCAGTACTTC; CDR3 protein: CASRHTGWPYEQYF
D gene: TRBD1; J gene: TRBJ1-6; V gene: TRBV7-9; clone size: few; CDR3 DNA: TGTGCCAGCAGGGAGACAGGGGGCCGTTCACCCCTCCACTTT; CDR3 protein: CASRETGGRSPLHF
D gene: -; J gene: TRBJ2-3; V gene: TRBV5-1; clone size: few; CDR3 DNA: TGCGCCAGCCGAGCTGACCAACTAGGAGAGCTAGCACAGATAGGGGATACGCAGTATTTT; CDR3 protein: CASRADQLGELAQIGDTQYF
D gene: -; J gene: TRBJ1-5; V gene: TRBV27; clone size: -; CDR3 DNA: TGTGCCAGCAGGGCCCCCCACGGGCCCCAGCATTTT; CDR3 protein: CASRAPHGPQHF
D gene: TRBD1; J gene: TRBJ2-3; V gene: TRBV5-1; clone size: -; CDR3 DNA: TGCGCCAGCAGCTTACAGGGGGAGAAGGATACGCAGTATTTT; CDR3 protein: CASSLQGEKDTQYF
D gene: TRBD2; J gene: TRBJ2-2; V gene: TRBV6-1; clone size: few; CDR3 DNA: TGTGCCAGCAGAGCTAGCGGTGCAAACACCGGGGAGCTGTTTTTT; CDR3 protein: CASRASGANTGELFF
D gene: TRBD2; J gene: TRBJ2-1; V gene: TRBV20-1; clone size: -; CDR3 DNA: TGCAGTGCTAGTTTTGTTAGCGGGGGGCGAAGTGAGCAGTTCTTC; CDR3 protein: CSASFVSGGRSEQFF
D gene: -; J gene: TRBJ2-4; V gene: TRBV12-3/TRBV12-4; clone size: -; CDR3 DNA: TGTGCCAGCAGTATTTCCTCGCTCGATTGGGGCACCAAAAACATTCAGTACTTC; CDR3 protein: CASSISSLDWGTKNIQYF
D gene: -; J gene: TRBJ1-5; V gene: TRBV4-1; clone size: many; CDR3 DNA: TGCGCCAGCAGCCAAGGAGGGAGTAATCAGCCCCAGCATTTT; CDR3 protein: CASSQGGSNQPQHF
D gene: TRBD1; J gene: TRBJ1-1; V gene: TRBV11-1; clone size: -; CDR3 DNA: TGTGCCAGCAGCTTCACAGGGGCGGCTTTCTTT; CDR3 protein: CASSFTGAAFF
D gene: -; J gene: TRBJ1-1; V gene: TRBV7-9; clone size: -; CDR3 DNA: TGTGCCAGCAGCTTTCCCCCACAGGCGAACACTGAAGCTTTCTTT; CDR3 protein: CASSFPPQANTEAFF
D gene: TRBD2; J gene: TRBJ2-2; V gene: TRBV2; clone size: few; CDR3 DNA: TGTGCCAGCAGTGAAAGGACTAGCCGCTACACCGGGGAGCTGTTTTTT; CDR3 protein: CASSERTSRYTGELFF
D gene: TRBD1; J gene: TRBJ2-4; V gene: TRBV7-2; clone size: -; CDR3 DNA: TGTGCCAGCAGCCCCGGACAGGGGGTCAATATCATTCAGTACTTC; CDR3 protein: CASSPGQGVNIIQYF
D gene: -; J gene: TRBJ1-1; V gene: TRBV29-1; clone size: -; CDR3 DNA: TGCAGCGTTGAAGATGACGTGGGCCCCACTGAAGCTTTCTTT; CDR3 protein: CSVEDDVGPTEAFF
D gene: TRBD1; J gene: TRBJ2-1; V gene: TRBV19; clone size: -; CDR3 DNA: TGTGCCAGTACCGGACAGGCCAACAATGAGCAGTTCTTC; CDR3 protein: CASTGQANNEQFF